The following is a T cell receptor beta chain sequence with its context. Its antigen remains unknown. This specimen belongs to a study of cytomegalovirus exposure and HLA in healthy donors. The V and J ends lost 6 bases and 10 bases, in that order; junction bases with no gene match: 12. The CDR3 runs 13 residues. Germline V gives CDR1 SQVTM, CDR2 ANQGSEA. Each donor's status was that of a healthy bone marrow donor. PCR used 60 Vbeta primers and 13 Jbeta primers. Some clones are missing from TCRdb's copy, which holds only in-frame ones; the method was immunoSEQ multiplex PCR. This repertoire shows about 200,000 clones, 60% to 80% found once; its top ten account for roughly 3%. Study outcomes and limitations: In a later analysis, a missense DCLRE1C variant was linked to TCR beta V- and J-gene trimming.

Sequencing was carried out using PBMCs. The source is a woman aged 30 to 39 in good health and CMV-seronegative. J is TRBJ1-2 and V is TRBV29-1; 9 bases are shared with TRBD1. Written as DNA, the CDR3 is TGCAGCGTAACTGGGACAGGGCAACGGGTCTACACCTTC. This encodes CSVTGTGQRVYTF. The variable domain in full, with the rest retrieved from reference TRBV29-1 and TRBJ1-2, is SAVISQKPSRDICQRGTSLTIQCQVDSQVTMMFWYRQQPGQSLTLIATANQGSEATYESGFVIDKFPISRPNLTFSTLTVSNMSPEDSSIYLCSVTGTGQRVYTFGSGTRLTVV.